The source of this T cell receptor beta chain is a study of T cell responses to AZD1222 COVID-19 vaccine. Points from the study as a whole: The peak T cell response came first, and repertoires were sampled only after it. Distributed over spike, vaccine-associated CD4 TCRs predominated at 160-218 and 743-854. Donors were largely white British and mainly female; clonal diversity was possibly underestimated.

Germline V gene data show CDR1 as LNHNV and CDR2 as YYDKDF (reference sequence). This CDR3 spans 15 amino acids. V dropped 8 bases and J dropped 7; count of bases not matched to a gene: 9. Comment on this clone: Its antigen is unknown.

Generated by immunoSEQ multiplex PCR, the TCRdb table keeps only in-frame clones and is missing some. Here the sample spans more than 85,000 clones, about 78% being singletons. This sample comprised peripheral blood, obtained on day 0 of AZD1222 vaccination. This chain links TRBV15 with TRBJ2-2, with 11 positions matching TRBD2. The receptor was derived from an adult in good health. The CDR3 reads CATRSGRARIGELFF. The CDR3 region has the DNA TGTGCCACCCGTAGCGGGAGGGCCAGAATCGGGGAGCTGTTTTTT. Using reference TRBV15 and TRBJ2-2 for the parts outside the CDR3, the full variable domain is DAMVIQNPRYQVTQFGKPVTLSCSQTLNHNVMYWYQQKSSQAPKLLFHYYDKDFNNEADTPDNFQSRRPNTSFCFLDIRSPGLGDTAMYLCATRSGRARIGELFFGEGSRLTVL.